What follows are 5 T cell receptor beta chains derived from one specimen sequenced in a study of cytomegalovirus exposure and HLA in healthy donors. It was with 60 Vbeta and 13 Jbeta primers that the PCR ran. Clones were read by immunoSEQ multiplex PCR, and TCRdb kept only the in-frame ones, dropping some. Of 120,000 to 150,000 clones listed, 80% to 90% are singletons. Sequencing was performed on PBMCs. The source is a woman aged 40 to 50 in good health and CMV-seropositive.

This rearrangement joins TRBV29-1 to TRBJ2-7; D call uncertain. CDR3 length: 13 residues. The germline V and J ends were trimmed by 4 bases and 5 bases, with 15 bases remaining between them. Germline V gene sequence: CDR1 SQVTM, CDR2 ANQGSEA. CDR3 amino acids: CSVVGFHVDEQYF. As DNA, the CDR3 is TGCAGCGTTGTCGGGTTTCACGTTGACGAGCAGTACTTC.

There are a few counts of this clone. The gene calls are TRBV7-2 and TRBJ1-5; D is perhaps TRBD1 (6 bases). Germline CDR1 SGHTA, CDR2 FQGNSA. Trimming removed 2 bases from V and 11 bases from J, with 16 bases in between. The CDR3 is 14 amino acids. The CDR3, as DNA: TGTGCCAGCAGCTTAAACAGGGACCTAGGGGCCCAGCATTTT. Its translation is CASSLNRDLGAQHF.

The chain recombines TRBV28 with TRBJ1-2; 7 nucleotides line up with TRBD1. CDR3 length: 14 residues. The germline CDR1 and CDR2 sequences are MDHEN and SYDVKM. V shed 4 bases, J shed 3 bases, and the junction held 5 bases outside the gene matches. CDR3 region: CASSSDRPDYGYTF. CDR3 bases: TGTGCCAGCAGTTCGGACAGGCCGGACTATGGCTACACCTTC.

This chain connects TRBV29-1 to TRBJ1-3; no definite D call. Germline V lookup: CDR1 SQVTM, CDR2 ANQGSEA. The CDR3 is 13 residues long. V was pared by 7 bases and J by 4 bases, with 14 bases between. Here the CDR3 DNA reads TGCAGCGCCCGAGGTGGTTCGGGAAACACCATATATTTT. It translates to CSARGGSGNTIYF.

J is TRBJ1-4 and V is TRBV29-1; 12 bases are a match to TRBD1. Trimming cost V 7 bases and J 7 bases; bases outside gene matches: 4. The CDR3 length is 13 residues. CDR1 and CDR2 (germline): SQVTM, ANQGSEA. The CDR3 region is CSAGTGGPEKLFF. CDR3 in DNA: TGCAGCGCTGGGACAGGGGGCCCTGAAAAACTGTTTTTT. Full variable domain (outside the CDR3, taken from reference TRBV29-1 and TRBJ1-4): SAVISQKPSRDICQRGTSLTIQCQVDSQVTMMFWYRQQPGQSLTLIATANQGSEATYESGFVIDKFPISRPNLTFSTLTVSNMSPEDSSIYLCSAGTGGPEKLFFGSGTQLSVL.